Presented here are 11 T cell receptor beta chains from one specimen sequenced in a study of human T cells and chemical hapten exposure. TCRdb analysed the RACE reads with MiXCR anew, one entry per CDR3 protein. The sample lists 190,000 or so distinct CDR3 sequences; 25% to 30% were seen once. Documented time point: pre-sensitization, week 0. Treatment of the sample: therapeutic diphenylcyclopropenone sensitization with weekly scalp DPC. Sequenced material: whole blood, taken in connection with sensitization to the hapten diphenylcyclopropenone (DPC). Receptor source: a woman aged 25 to 39 with alopecia areata. Some clones in this sample may be carry-over from other donors' samples.

This chain links TRBV7-3 with TRBJ1-2; maybe TRBD1 (6 bases). CDR1 SGHTA and CDR2 FQGTGA come from the germline V gene. There are 14 residues in the CDR3. The germline V and J ends were trimmed by 8 bases and 7 bases, with 20 bases remaining between them. DNA of the CDR3: TGTGCCAGCCCCGGACAGCCCGAGTGTTGTGGCTACACCTTC. Its protein is CASPGQPECCGYTF.

The V gene is TRBV7-9, the J gene TRBJ1-1; D is possibly TRBD1 (6 bases). Germline assignment: CDR1 SEHNR and CDR2 FQNEAQ (reference sequence). The CDR3 totals 15 residues. Deletions cut 4 bases from V and 4 bases from J, with 16 bases between. The CDR3 DNA reads TGTGCCAGCAGCTCTACCACCGGGGGCCCCACTGAAGCTTTCTTT. Protein sequence: CASSSTTGGPTEAFF.

This clonotype has only a few counts. The V call is TRBV28, the J call TRBJ1-1; D unresolved. CDR1 and CDR2 (germline): MDHEN, SYDVKM. Trimming took off 6 bases at V and 4 bases at J, with 9 bases between the two ends. This CDR3 comprises 12 residues. CDR3 in DNA: TGTGCCAGCAGGCTTCAAGGCACTGAAGCTTTCTTT. Translation: CASRLQGTEAFF.

The chain combines TRBV14 with TRBJ2-3; perhaps D is TRBD1 or TRBD2 (5 bases each). In germline, CDR1 is SGHDN, CDR2 FVKESK. V was trimmed by 1 base and J by 0 bases, leaving 8 bases between them. This CDR3 region has 15 residues. The CDR3 loop reads CASSQGDRSTDTQYF. The CDR3 DNA sequence: TGTGCCAGCAGCCAAGGGGACCGGAGCACAGATACGCAGTATTTT.

This chain links TRBV4-3 with TRBJ1-2, with D uncertain. Germline V gene lookup returns CDR1 LGHNA and CDR2 YSLEER. CDR3 size: 16 residues. Trimming pared 0 bases from V and 5 bases from J, leaving 16 bases between. Written as DNA, the CDR3 is TGCGCCAGCAGCCAAGATGCGGACTGGAGGCGGTATGGCTACACCTTC. It encodes CASSQDADWRRYGYTF.

Only a few counts were recorded for this clonotype. This chain connects TRBV15 to TRBJ1-2, with TRBD1 identical over 7 bases. The CDR3 has 16 amino acids. Trimming cost V 0 bases and J 8 bases; bases outside gene matches: 12. The germline V gene has CDR1 LNHNV and CDR2 YYDKDF (reference sequence). The CDR3 reads CATSRDMEGAFNGYTF. CDR3 DNA sequence: TGTGCCACCAGCAGAGATATGGAGGGGGCGTTTAACGGCTACACCTTC. The full variable domain, its missing parts supplied by reference TRBV15 and TRBJ1-2, is DAMVIQNPRYQVTQFGKPVTLSCSQTLNHNVMYWYQQKSSQAPKLLFHYYDKDFNNEADTPDNFQSRRPNTSFCFLDIRSPGLGDTAMYLCATSRDMEGAFNGYTFGSGTRLTVV.

This rearrangement joins TRBV5-5 to TRBJ1-1, with D tentatively TRBD1 (6 bases). The CDR3 totals 13 residues. Trimming took off 0 bases at V and 8 bases at J, with 11 bases between the two ends. Germline V gene data show CDR1 as SGHKS and CDR2 as YYEKEE (reference sequence). The CDR3 DNA reads TGTGCCAGCAGCTTGGAGTGGGGGCAGGAAGCTTTCTTT. It encodes CASSLEWGQEAFF. The full variable domain, in which reference TRBV5-5 and TRBJ1-1 provide the parts outside the CDR3, is DAGVTQSPTHLIKTRGQQVTLRCSPISGHKSVSWYQQVLGQGPQFIFQYYEKEERGRGNFPDRFSARQFPNYSSELNVNALLLGDSALYLCASSLEWGQEAFFGQGTRLTVV.

This clonotype was picked up a small number of times. The J gene is TRBJ2-1, the V gene TRBV21-1; the DNA was not used to check the table's D call, TRBD2. TRBV21-1 is described as a pseudogene. The CDR3 extends over 16 amino acids. The CDR3 region is CASSNCEGFPPNEQFF. The CDR3 DNA follows: TGTGCCAGCAGCAATTGCGAGGGCTTTCCCCCAAATGAGCAGTTCTTC.

Here the CDR3 reads CASSARLAGIQETQYF. CDR3 DNA: TGTGCCAGCAGCGCCAGACTAGCGGGGATACAAGAGACCCAGTACTTC. The gene calls are TRBV7-2 and TRBJ2-5; TRBD2 matches at 11 bases. Germline V gene data show CDR1 as SGHTA and CDR2 as FQGNSA. This CDR3 has 16 amino acids. V was pared by 5 bases and J by 2 bases, with 7 bases of the junction left unmatched.

This rearrangement joins TRBV27 to TRBJ2-5, with D tentatively TRBD2 (6 bases). Looked up from germline, CDR1 is MNHEY and CDR2 is SMNVEV (reference sequence). Between the trimmed V and J ends, which lost 5 bases and 5 bases, there was a span of 12 bases. The CDR3 is made up of 13 amino acids. CDR3 sequence reads: CASSRSRGETQYF. Written as DNA, the CDR3 is TGTGCCAGCAGTAGGTCCCGGGGGGAGACCCAGTACTTC.

This chain links TRBV7-2 with TRBJ1-1, with D maybe TRBD1 (5 bases). Germline V lookup: CDR1 SGHTA, CDR2 FQGNSA. This CDR3 is 16 amino acids long. Trimming removed 2 bases from V and 1 base from J, with 14 bases in between. CDR3: CASSLRLEGWNTEAFF. The CDR3 nucleotides read TGTGCCAGCAGCTTACGTCTGGAGGGGTGGAACACTGAAGCTTTCTTT.